Shown below are 32 T cell receptor beta chains from a single sample sequenced in a study of identical twins. TCRdb redid the calling of the 5' RACE reads with MiXCR, one entry per CDR3 protein. The table has 450,000 to 600,000 distinct CDR3 sequences, 20% to 25% seen once. This sample was also put to use in a study of yellow fever vaccine responses in identical twins.

The sample consisted of CD4+ T cells sorted from blood. The receptors derive from a woman in her late teens or twenties in good health.

This rearrangement joins TRBV7-9 to TRBJ2-2; D remains ambiguous. Per the germline V gene, CDR1 is SEHNR and CDR2 is FQNEAQ (reference sequence). This CDR3 is built from 13 residues. The V and J ends lost 4 bases and 6 bases respectively, with 9 bases between them. CDR3 in amino acids: CASSSRTPGELFF. CDR3 sequence (DNA): TGTGCCAGCAGCTCCCGGACCCCCGGGGAGCTGTTTTTT.

The chain employs TRBV12-3 or TRBV12-4 and TRBJ1-1, with TRBD1 as a possible D gene (5 bases). V was pared by 6 bases and J by 4 bases, with 12 bases between. The CDR3 contains 13 residues. The CDR3 region has the DNA TGTGCCAGCAGCACCGGGGCGCGCACTGAAGCTTTCTTT. It yields the protein CASSTGARTEAFF.

The chain recombines TRBV9 with TRBJ2-2, with D possibly TRBD1 on 5 matching bases. The CDR3 is made up of 14 amino acids. CDR1 and CDR2 from the germline V gene are SGDLS and YYNGEE. V was pared by 4 bases and J by 7 bases, with 14 bases between. The DNA of the CDR3 is TGTGCCAGCAGCCCCCTCCCAGGGATCGGGGAGCTGTTTTTT. This gives the protein CASSPLPGIGELFF.

This clonotype was recorded a few times. The chain uses TRBV10-2 and TRBJ1-4; no firm D call. Trimming took 6 bases from V and 4 from J, leaving 21 bases between them. Germline assignment: CDR1 WSHSY and CDR2 SAAADI. The CDR3 is 17 amino acids. The CDR3 sequence is CASSPEKRAPGNEKLFF. The CDR3 nucleotides are TGCGCCAGCAGCCCAGAGAAGAGGGCCCCTGGTAATGAAAAACTGTTTTTT.

The DNA for the CDR3 is TGTGCCAGCACCAGGACAGGGGTTGAAGCTTTCTTT. Protein product: CASTRTGVEAFF. The chain carries TRBV3-1 and TRBJ1-1; 9 positions agree with TRBD1. CDR3 length: 12 amino acids. Looked up from germline, CDR1 is LGHDT and CDR2 is YNNKEL (reference sequence). V dropped 7 bases and J dropped 7; count of bases not matched to a gene: 4.

J is TRBJ2-1 and V is TRBV12-3 or TRBV12-4; no definite D call. Trimming left V 5 bases short and J 9 bases short, with 11 bases between. The CDR3 runs 12 residues. The CDR3 nucleotides are TGTGCCAGCAGTCCGGGTTCTACTGAGCAGTTCTTC. This encodes CASSPGSTEQFF.

This sequence joins TRBV2 and TRBJ2-3, with 8 bases aligning to TRBD1. V lost 7 bases and J lost 5; bases outside the gene matches: 14. The CDR3 totals 16 residues. Germline loops: CDR1 SNHLY, CDR2 FYNNEI. This CDR3 reads CASKYSPDRVGDTQYF. CDR3 sequence (DNA): TGTGCCAGCAAATATAGCCCGGACAGGGTTGGAGATACGCAGTATTTT.

This clonotype appeared a few times. The CDR3 protein is CASSSNRGGGGNEQFF. As DNA, the CDR3 is TGCGCCAGCAGCAGCAACAGGGGCGGGGGAGGCAATGAGCAGTTCTTC. This chain links TRBV5-1 with TRBJ2-1; D may be TRBD1 or TRBD2 (7 bases each). This CDR3 spans 16 amino acids. V was trimmed by 4 bases and J by 6 bases, leaving 20 bases between them. The germline V gene has CDR1 SGHRS and CDR2 YFSETQ. Supplemented by reference TRBV5-1 and TRBJ2-1, the full variable domain reads KAGVTQTPRYLIKTRGQQVTLSCSPISGHRSVSWYQQTPGQGLQFLFEYFSETQRNKGNFPGRFSGRQFSNSRSEMNVSTLELGDSALYLCASSSNRGGGGNEQFFGPGTRLTVL.

The chain is built from TRBV15 and TRBJ2-3; no definite D call. V was shortened by 7 bases and J by 2 bases, with 10 bases between the two germline ends. Germline assignment: CDR1 LNHNV and CDR2 YYDKDF (reference sequence). The CDR3 covers 13 residues. DNA of the CDR3: TGTGCCACCATGAGGATCTACACAGATACGCAGTATTTT. Translating gives CATMRIYTDTQYF.

This clonotype was detected only a few times. This chain uses TRBV28 with TRBJ2-7; possibly TRBD2 for D (6 bases). V lost 3 bases and J 4 bases, leaving 13 bases between the germline ends. This CDR3 has 14 residues. Per germline, CDR1 MDHEN and CDR2 SYDVKM. This CDR3 reads CASSLSTRGYEQYF. As DNA, the CDR3 is TGTGCCAGCAGTTTGTCGACTAGAGGGTACGAGCAGTACTTC.

On this clonotype: The junction does not match germline at one end; this may be a read error. This chain links TRBV20-1 with TRBJ2-5, with 9 bases aligning to TRBD1. Germline assignment: CDR1 DFQATT and CDR2 SNEGSKA (reference sequence). CDR3 length: 16 residues. The CDR3 sequence is CCARIPVRTGEETQYF. DNA for the CDR3: TGCTGTGCTAGAATCCCCGTAAGGACAGGGGAAGAGACCCAGTACTTC.

This clonotype appeared a few times. The rearrangement uses TRBV2 and TRBJ1-2; 7 bases agree with TRBD1. V shed 3 bases, J shed 7 bases, and the junction held 14 bases outside the gene matches. CDR3 length: 16 amino acids. Per the germline V gene, CDR1 is SNHLY and CDR2 is FYNNEI. CDR3 sequence (DNA): TGTGCCAGCAGTGAGGGAGCGACAGGGAAGAAGAGTGGCTACACCTTC. Protein product: CASSEGATGKKSGYTF.

The gene calls are TRBV18 and TRBJ2-3; no clear D gene. V lost 3 bases and J 2 bases, leaving 9 bases between the germline ends. This CDR3 contains 14 residues. CDR1 and CDR2 (germline): KGHSH, LQKENI. In DNA form, the CDR3 reads TGTGCCAGCTCACCGGGTCAGTTCACAGATACGCAGTATTTT. Its translation: CASSPGQFTDTQYF.

This chain uses TRBV29-1 with TRBJ2-1; D might be TRBD2 (6 bases). Trimming removed 4 bases from V and 0 bases from J, with 7 bases in between. Germline CDR1 is SQVTM and CDR2 is ANQGSEA. This CDR3 region has 13 residues. CDR3 amino acids: CSVVGSSYNEQFF. The CDR3 DNA reads as TGCAGCGTTGTCGGGAGCTCCTACAATGAGCAGTTCTTC.

The J gene is TRBJ2-1, the V gene TRBV27; no clear D gene. From germline, CDR1 is MNHEY and CDR2 SMNVEV (reference sequence). The CDR3 runs to 13 residues. V was trimmed by 5 bases and J by 4 bases, leaving 9 bases between them. The CDR3 here is CASSKGDYNEQFF. In nucleotides, the CDR3 is TGTGCCAGCAGTAAAGGAGATTACAATGAGCAGTTCTTC.

The chain links TRBV29-1 to TRBJ2-6; a possible D gene is TRBD2 (5 bases). Germline CDR1 is SQVTM and CDR2 is ANQGSEA. With 4 bases removed from V and 0 bases from J, the gap between germline ends came to 10 bases. The CDR3 has 15 residues. CDR3 sequence: CSVVEGYSGANVLTF. CDR3 DNA: TGCAGCGTTGTAGAGGGCTACTCTGGGGCCAACGTCCTGACTTTC.

CDR3 residues: CASSFLSASGRRNNEQFF. The CDR3 region has the DNA TGTGCCAGCAGTTTCTTGTCTGCTAGCGGGAGGAGAAACAATGAGCAGTTCTTC. The chain has TRBV28 and TRBJ2-1; 11 bases line up with TRBD2. J was trimmed by 5 bases and V by 3 bases; bases with no gene match: 12. Germline CDR1 and CDR2: MDHEN and SYDVKM. The CDR3 runs to 18 residues.

This chain connects TRBV29-1 to TRBJ2-1, with TRBD2 matching 9 bases. Trimming removed 7 bases from V and 5 bases from J; junction bases left unmatched: 6. This CDR3 is 13 amino acids long. Germline CDR1 and CDR2: SQVTM and ANQGSEA. Here the CDR3 reads CSGRLAAHNEQFF. The CDR3 region has the DNA TGCAGCGGGAGACTAGCGGCCCACAATGAGCAGTTCTTC.

The V gene is TRBV29-1, the J gene TRBJ2-5, with 7 bases lining up with TRBD1. The J segment lost 5 bases and the V segment lost 6 bases, leaving 3 bases of the junction unmatched. The CDR3 is 11 amino acids. The germline gives CDR1 SQVTM, CDR2 ANQGSEA. The CDR3 is CSVRQGETQYF. Written as DNA, the CDR3 is TGCAGCGTACGACAGGGCGAGACCCAGTACTTC. Looking up the rest from reference TRBV29-1 and TRBJ2-5 gives the full variable domain: SAVISQKPSRDICQRGTSLTIQCQVDSQVTMMFWYRQQPGQSLTLIATANQGSEATYESGFVIDKFPISRPNLTFSTLTVSNMSPEDSSIYLCSVRQGETQYFGPGTRLLVL.

The chain couples TRBV24-1 to TRBJ2-5, with 10 bases matching TRBD1. Germline assignment: CDR1 KGHDR and CDR2 SFDVKD. V lost 9 bases and J lost 5; bases outside the gene matches: 5. The CDR3 has 13 residues. This chain's CDR3 is CATGQGVTETQYF. The CDR3 DNA follows: TGTGCCACCGGACAGGGGGTTACGGAGACCCAGTACTTC.

The chain employs TRBV15 and TRBJ2-1; a weak D match, TRBD1 (5 bases). The germline gives CDR1 LNHNV, CDR2 YYDKDF (reference sequence). Trimming cost V 10 bases and J 0 bases, with 10 bases left between them. There are 13 residues in the CDR3. The CDR3 here is CASRQNSYNEQFF. The CDR3 DNA sequence: TGTGCCAGCAGACAGAACTCCTACAATGAGCAGTTCTTC.

Comments on this clonotype: This could be a read error, since a much larger clone is one nucleotide away. This chain joins TRBV12-3 or TRBV12-4 and TRBJ2-3; unclear D gene. The CDR3 spans 15 residues. Between the trimmed V and J ends, which lost 3 bases and 0 bases, there was a span of 10 bases. DNA of the CDR3: TGTGCCAGCAGTTTTTTGTCCAGTAGCACAGATACGCAGTATTTT. It codes for CASSFLSSSTDTQYF.

The chain couples TRBV7-2 to TRBJ2-1, with 9 bases fitting TRBD1. The CDR3 consists of 18 residues. The V segment lost 0 bases and the J segment 6 bases; nucleotides outside the gene matches: 12. From germline, CDR1 is SGHTA and CDR2 FQGNSA. As DNA, the CDR3 is TGTGCCAGCAGCTTAGCGGCACTCCTCGGGACAGGGCTCAATGAGCAGTTCTTC. Translating gives CASSLAALLGTGLNEQFF. Together with reference TRBV7-2 and TRBJ2-1, the CDR3 gives the full variable domain: GAGVSQSPSNKVTEKGKDVELRCDPISGHTALYWYRQSLGQGLEFLIYFQGNSAPDKSGLPSDRFSAERTGGSVSTLTIQRTQQEDSAVYLCASSLAALLGTGLNEQFFGPGTRLTVL.

In its sample, this clonotype was seen a few times. This chain joins TRBV5-1 and TRBJ2-7; TRBD2 matches 12 bases. The CDR3 covers 14 residues. The germline gives CDR1 SGHRS, CDR2 YFSETQ. The junction had 5 bases not matched to a gene; V was cut back by 5 bases and J by 5 bases. The CDR3 protein is CASRATSGRNEQYF. Written as DNA, the CDR3 is TGCGCCAGCAGGGCCACTAGCGGGAGGAACGAGCAGTACTTC.

The V gene is TRBV10-3, the J gene TRBJ2-7, with TRBD1 identical over 8 bases. Per the germline V gene, CDR1 is ENHRY and CDR2 is SYGVKD. This CDR3 has 15 amino acids. V lost 2 bases to trimming and J lost 0 bases; unmatched junction nucleotides: 3. CDR3 loop: CAISEPGQDSYEQYF. As DNA, the CDR3 is TGTGCCATCAGTGAGCCGGGACAGGACTCCTACGAGCAGTACTTC.

This chain uses TRBV18 with TRBJ2-3; 7 bases line up with TRBD1. Per germline, CDR1 KGHSH and CDR2 LQKENI. Germline trimming cut 0 bases from V and 4 bases from J; bases unmatched to any gene: 4. The CDR3 has 15 residues. The CDR3 coding sequence is TGTGCCAGCTCACCACCCCGGGACAGAGCAGATACGCAGTATTTT. Translation gives CASSPPRDRADTQYF.

This clonotype showed up just a few times. This sequence joins TRBV6-2 or TRBV6-3 and TRBJ2-2, with D hard to call. The length of the CDR3 is 16 residues. With 4 bases removed from V and 7 bases from J, the gap between germline ends came to 19 bases. Germline CDR1 reads MNHEY; CDR2 reads SVGEGT. The CDR3 spells CASSSPPPDIDGELFF. The CDR3 nucleotides are TGTGCCAGCAGTTCCCCCCCTCCCGATATCGACGGGGAGCTGTTTTTT.

The chain couples TRBV12-3 or TRBV12-4 to TRBJ2-5, with a weak D call TRBD1 (5 bases). V was shortened by 4 bases and J by 5 bases, with 11 bases between the two germline ends. The length of the CDR3 is 13 residues. The CDR3 nucleotides are TGTGCCAGCAGTTCGTCAGGGCGGGAGACCCAGTACTTC. This translates into CASSSSGRETQYF.

The table lists this clonotype with many counts. The chain recombines TRBV12-3 or TRBV12-4 with TRBJ1-5; TRBD1 agrees at 11 bases. V lost 6 bases and J lost 6; bases outside the gene matches: 4. The CDR3 contains 14 residues. The CDR3 coding sequence is TGTGCCAGCAGGAGGGGGACAGGGGGTCAGCCCCAGCATTTT. This codes for CASRRGTGGQPQHF.

The chain has TRBV2 and TRBJ2-2; 7 nucleotides agree with TRBD2. The CDR3 extends over 16 amino acids. The germline V gene has CDR1 SNHLY and CDR2 FYNNEI. V shed 6 bases, J shed 0 bases, and the junction held 7 bases outside the gene matches. CDR3 coding DNA: TGTGCCAGCAGGAGGGACTACCTATCGAACACCGGGGAGCTGTTTTTT. Residues: CASRRDYLSNTGELFF.

This sequence joins TRBV6-2 or TRBV6-3 and TRBJ2-7; D is uncertain. Trimming took 2 bases from V and 4 from J, leaving 9 bases between them. Per the germline V gene, CDR1 is MNHEY and CDR2 is SVGEGT. The CDR3 contains 13 residues. CDR3 DNA sequence: TGTGCCAGCAGTTACAGGGTGAGGTACGAGCAGTACTTC. Its translation: CASSYRVRYEQYF.

This clonotype was counted ten times or more. The chain links TRBV5-1 to TRBJ2-5; 12 nucleotides align to TRBD1. V was pared by 1 base and J by 6 bases, with 7 bases of the junction left unmatched. From germline, CDR1 is SGHRS and CDR2 YFSETQ. The CDR3 loop spans 16 amino acids. The CDR3 DNA sequence: TGCGCCAGCAGCTTGACCGGGACAGGGGGCTCGAAGACCCAGTACTTC. Amino acids: CASSLTGTGGSKTQYF.